This entry lists 30 T cell receptor beta chains sequenced from one sample in a study of blood T cell repertoires in COVID-19. Clones were read by immunoSEQ multiplex PCR, and TCRdb kept only the in-frame ones, dropping some. The profile shows about 73,000 clones, around 77% of them singletons. The sample consisted of peripheral blood. These receptors all come from a man aged 65-85 years with COVID-19, enrolled during active disease.

The V and J genes are TRBV5-1 and TRBJ2-7; 10 bases fit TRBD2. Unmatched junction bases numbered 3, after V lost 3 bases and J lost 0 bases. Germline V gives CDR1 SGHRS, CDR2 YFSETQ. The CDR3 covers 15 residues. Here the CDR3 reads CASSSGTSVSYEQYF. The CDR3 DNA reads as TGCGCCAGCAGCTCCGGGACTAGCGTCTCCTACGAGCAGTACTTC.

The chain links TRBV5-8 to TRBJ1-1; maybe TRBD1 (5 bases). Per the germline V gene, CDR1 is SGHTS and CDR2 is YDEGEE. This CDR3 comprises 15 residues. V lost 3 bases, J lost 1 base, and 13 bases lay in between. The CDR3 loop reads CASSSRPGKNTEAFF. The CDR3 nucleotides are TGTGCCAGCAGCTCGCGTCCAGGGAAGAACACTGAAGCTTTCTTT.

The J gene is TRBJ1-2, the V gene TRBV10-3, with TRBD1 identical over 8 bases. This CDR3 is 12 amino acids long. V lost 8 bases and J lost 3; bases outside the gene matches: 2. CDR1 and CDR2 from the germline V gene are ENHRY and SYGVKD. The CDR3 is CAIWGQDYGYTF. The CDR3 bases are TGTGCCATCTGGGGACAGGACTATGGCTACACCTTC.

The chain recombines TRBV4-3 with TRBJ2-2, with 14 nucleotides matching TRBD2. The V and J ends lost 0 bases and 7 bases, in that order; junction bases with no gene match: 10. CDR1 is LGHNA, CDR2 YSLEER, per germline. This CDR3 region has 19 residues. The CDR3 spells CASSQDLVRLAGGGGELFF. In nucleotides, the CDR3 is TGCGCCAGCAGCCAAGATTTGGTTCGACTAGCGGGAGGGGGCGGGGAGCTGTTTTTT.

The chain combines TRBV6-5 with TRBJ1-1; TRBD1 agrees at 8 bases. The CDR3 runs 14 residues. CDR1 and CDR2 (germline): MNHEY, SVGAGI. Trimming at V came to 7 bases and at J to 1 base, leaving 5 bases not matched to a gene. The CDR3 protein is CASTPGTGNTEAFF. In DNA form, the CDR3 reads TGTGCCAGCACCCCCGGGACAGGGAACACTGAAGCTTTCTTT.

The chain carries TRBV19 and TRBJ2-2; D may be TRBD1 (5 bases). The CDR3 totals 17 residues. V was clipped by 7 bases and J by 5 bases, with 23 bases between them. Germline CDR1 reads LNHDA; CDR2 reads SQIVND (reference sequence). The CDR3 DNA sequence: TGTGCCAGTAAGATCGGGCAGGGCGCCCCTCGGACCGGGGAGCTGTTTTTT. Encoded protein: CASKIGQGAPRTGELFF.

This clone came up a few times. CDR3 sequence reads: CASSAPGDIGELFF. Here the CDR3 DNA reads TGTGCCAGCAGCGCGCCGGGGGATATCGGGGAGCTGTTTTTT. The rearrangement uses TRBV7-9 and TRBJ2-2; the D gene is possibly TRBD2 (6 bases). The V end lost 5 bases, the J end lost 7 bases, and 14 bases lay between the germline ends. CDR1 is SEHNR, CDR2 FQNEAQ, per germline (reference sequence). CDR3 length: 14 residues.

The V and J genes are TRBV25-1 and TRBJ2-5, with 7 bases identical to TRBD1. Looked up from germline, CDR1 is MGHDK and CDR2 is SYGVNS. J gave up 1 base and V 6 bases, and 2 bases lay outside the gene matches. The CDR3 loop spans 13 amino acids. This CDR3 reads CASSRQGQETQYF. The CDR3 DNA follows: TGTGCCAGCAGCCGACAGGGCCAAGAGACCCAGTACTTC.

The V call is TRBV7-8, the J call TRBJ1-5; D is possibly TRBD1 (6 bases). The CDR3 has 12 amino acids. V was shortened by 4 bases and J by 5 bases, with 6 bases between the two germline ends. Germline V gene lookup returns CDR1 SGHVS and CDR2 FQNEAQ. The CDR3 bases are TGTGCCAGCAGCTACAGGGATCAGCCCCAGCATTTT. Translation: CASSYRDQPQHF.

The rearrangement joins TRBV6-4 to TRBJ2-3, with D possibly being TRBD2 (6 bases). The CDR3 covers 14 residues. The germline V gene encodes CDR1 MRHNA and CDR2 SNTAGT. Deletions cut 10 bases from V and 2 bases from J, with 16 bases between. The CDR3 loop reads CATTRDSFTDTQYF. CDR3 in DNA: TGTGCCACCACCCGGGACTCCTTCACAGATACGCAGTATTTT.

The chain recombines TRBV6-2 or TRBV6-3 with TRBJ1-6, with 7 bases aligning to TRBD1. J gave up 15 bases and V 4 bases, and 15 bases lay outside the gene matches. The CDR3 has 15 amino acids. CDR1 is MNHEY, CDR2 SVGEGT, per germline. The CDR3 here is CASSSRGDRAINLHF. The CDR3 coding sequence is TGTGCCAGCAGTTCGAGGGGAGACAGGGCCATCAACCTCCACTTT.

This clone was detected only once. This chain uses TRBV7-2 with TRBJ2-3; D is perhaps TRBD2 (5 bases). From germline, CDR1 is SGHTA and CDR2 FQGNSA. V was cut by 1 base and J by 0 bases, with 20 bases left in between. This CDR3 has 19 amino acids. CDR3 DNA sequence: TGTGCCAGCAGCTTAGAATCACAAATGAGCGGATCTAGCACAGATACGCAGTATTTT. It specifies CASSLESQMSGSSTDTQYF.

The chain recombines TRBV27 with TRBJ1-6, with TRBD1 identical over 7 bases. This CDR3 is built from 12 residues. The trim removed 2 bases at V and 12 bases at J, leaving 1 base unmatched. In germline, CDR1 is MNHEY, CDR2 SMNVEV (reference sequence). The CDR3, as DNA: TGTGCCAGCAGTTTAACAGGGGTACCCCTCCACTTT. This codes for CASSLTGVPLHF.

The chain employs TRBV10-3 and TRBJ2-3; 7 bases match TRBD1. This CDR3 spans 14 amino acids. The germline gives CDR1 ENHRY, CDR2 SYGVKD. With V trimmed by 8 bases and J by 3 bases, 8 bases remained unmatched. The CDR3 DNA is TGTGCCATCGGGTCAGGGGGAAGTACAGATACGCAGTATTTT. This translates into CAIGSGGSTDTQYF.

The chain couples TRBV28 to TRBJ1-4; weak D call: TRBD1 (5 bases). The length of the CDR3 is 14 residues. Trimming stripped 8 bases from V and 2 bases from J, with 12 bases between. Germline assignment: CDR1 MDHEN and CDR2 SYDVKM. CDR3 DNA sequence: TGTGCCAGCTACTCCGGGGGGACTAATGAAAAACTGTTTTTT. This encodes CASYSGGTNEKLFF.

This rearrangement joins TRBV7-2 to TRBJ1-5; TRBD1 matches at 7 bases. The CDR3 consists of 15 residues. Losses at the gene ends were 1 base for V and 2 bases for J; bases not matched to a gene: 2. The V gene's germline CDR1 is SGHTA and CDR2 FQGNSA. CDR3 DNA sequence: TGTGCCAGCAGCTTAGGGACAGGTCGCAATCAGCCCCAGCATTTT. Amino acid sequence: CASSLGTGRNQPQHF.

For the CDR3, the DNA is TGTGCCAGCAGCGTAGGGGGATTCTTGGGAGGTACGCAGTATTTT. Translation: CASSVGGFLGGTQYF. V and J are TRBV9 and TRBJ2-3; possibly TRBD2 for D (6 bases). The germline V gene has CDR1 SGDLS and CDR2 YYNGEE. The length of the CDR3 is 15 residues. The germline V and J ends were trimmed by 0 bases and 8 bases, with 16 bases remaining between them.

V is TRBV5-6 and J is TRBJ2-1; 13 bases are a match to TRBD2. The CDR3 runs 16 residues. J was trimmed by 6 bases and V by 1 base; bases with no gene match: 4. Germline V CDR1 and CDR2: SGHDT, YYEEEE. In nucleotides, the CDR3 is TGTGCCAGCAGCTTGATAGGACTAGCGGGAGCCAATGAGCAGTTCTTC. Translation: CASSLIGLAGANEQFF. Variable domain in full (rest from reference TRBV5-6 and TRBJ2-1): DAGVTQSPTHLIKTRGQQVTLRCSPKSGHDTVSWYQQALGQGPQFIFQYYEEEERQRGNFPDRFSGHQFPNYSSELNVNALLLGDSALYLCASSLIGLAGANEQFFGPGTRLTVL.

The chain couples TRBV19 to TRBJ1-1; 7 positions match TRBD1. The V gene end was trimmed by 3 bases and the J gene end by 1 base; junction bases not matched to a gene: 5. Germline V lookup: CDR1 LNHDA, CDR2 SQIVND (reference sequence). The length of the CDR3 is 15 residues. The CDR3 DNA reads as TGTGCCAGTAGTATCACAGGGGACCAGAACACTGAAGCTTTCTTT. Translating gives CASSITGDQNTEAFF.

The chain uses TRBV28 and TRBJ2-1, with no clear D. The CDR3 sequence is 13 residues long. Looked up from germline, CDR1 is MDHEN and CDR2 is SYDVKM. Between the trimmed V and J ends, which lost 3 bases and 4 bases, there was a span of 7 bases. The CDR3: CASSLPGYNEQFF. In DNA, the CDR3 is TGTGCCAGCAGTTTGCCCGGTTACAATGAGCAGTTCTTC.

A few counts support this clone. The chain recombines TRBV5-1 with TRBJ2-3; 10 bases line up with TRBD2. V trimming: 1 base; J trimming: 5 bases; junction bases outside the gene matches: 10. The CDR3 is made up of 17 amino acids. Germline CDR1 is SGHRS and CDR2 is YFSETQ. The chain's CDR3 is CASSLKSLAGEEDTQYF. CDR3 sequence (DNA): TGCGCCAGCAGCTTGAAGTCCCTAGCGGGAGAAGAAGATACGCAGTATTTT.

V and J are TRBV28 and TRBJ1-1; the D gene is possibly TRBD1 (5 bases). V lost 9 bases to trimming and J lost 0 bases, with 11 bases between them. Germline V lookup: CDR1 MDHEN, CDR2 SYDVKM. This CDR3 is built from 13 residues. DNA for the CDR3: TGTGCCAGTTTCAGGGTCATGAACACTGAAGCTTTCTTT. Its translation: CASFRVMNTEAFF.

This clone was recorded a few times. The chain recombines TRBV27 with TRBJ1-2; tentative D call: TRBD1 (6 bases). Looked up from germline, CDR1 is MNHEY and CDR2 is SMNVEV (reference sequence). The CDR3 is 15 amino acids. V shed 6 bases and J shed 5 bases, with 19 bases lying between them. Written as DNA, the CDR3 is TGTGCCAGCAGGCTGAGTACAGGGATTATGTATGGCTACACCTTC. It codes for CASRLSTGIMYGYTF.

The gene calls are TRBV19 and TRBJ2-1; no clear D. V dropped 0 bases and J dropped 0 bases, with 9 bases sitting between them. Germline V gives CDR1 LNHDA, CDR2 SQIVND (reference sequence). The CDR3 spans 16 residues. CDR3 amino acids: CASSIEVGDSYNEQFF. The CDR3 nucleotides read TGTGCCAGTAGTATAGAGGTCGGAGACTCCTACAATGAGCAGTTCTTC.

The genes are TRBV11-1 and TRBJ1-1; possible D gene TRBD1, 6 bases. Trimming took 3 bases from V and 3 from J, leaving 11 bases between them. The CDR3 spans 14 residues. Germline CDR1 reads SGHAT; CDR2 reads FQDESV (reference sequence). The CDR3 region has the DNA TGTGCCAGCAGCTTGGGGGGGCCGGACACTGAAGCTTTCTTT. It translates to CASSLGGPDTEAFF.

The chain couples TRBV9 to TRBJ2-2, with D perhaps TRBD1 (5 bases). Trimming removed 0 bases from V and 0 bases from J, with 9 bases in between. The CDR3 loop spans 16 amino acids. Germline V CDR1 and CDR2: SGDLS, YYNGEE. This CDR3 reads CASSVAGHPNTGELFF. In nucleotides, the CDR3 is TGTGCCAGCAGCGTAGCAGGGCACCCGAACACCGGGGAGCTGTTTTTT.

The V gene is TRBV28, the J gene TRBJ2-1; TRBD2 matches at 7 bases. Germline CDR1 is MDHEN and CDR2 is SYDVKM. V shed 2 bases and J 10 bases; nucleotides not matched to a gene: 8. This CDR3 region has 14 residues. The CDR3: CASSLMGLGREQFF. The CDR3 DNA reads as TGTGCCAGCAGTTTAATGGGACTCGGGAGGGAGCAGTTCTTC.

V is TRBV28 and J is TRBJ2-3; D is perhaps TRBD1 (6 bases). CDR1 is MDHEN and CDR2 is SYDVKM in the germline V gene. The length of the CDR3 is 15 residues. Trimming left V 4 bases short and J 3 bases short, with 14 bases between. The CDR3 coding sequence is TGTGCCAGCAGTTCGATCCGGGACACAACAGATACGCAGTATTTT. Its protein is CASSSIRDTTDTQYF.

A few counts support this clone. This rearrangement joins TRBV28 to TRBJ2-7; TRBD2 aligns across 9 bases. Germline trimming cut 6 bases from V and 1 base from J; bases unmatched to any gene: 7. Germline loops: CDR1 MDHEN, CDR2 SYDVKM. The CDR3 is 15 amino acids. The CDR3 region has the DNA TGTGCCAGCAGATCCTATAGCGGGAGTTCCTACGAGCAGTACTTC. This encodes CASRSYSGSSYEQYF. Variable domain in full (rest from reference TRBV28 and TRBJ2-7): DVKVTQSSRYLVKRTGEKVFLECVQDMDHENMFWYRQDPGLGLRLIYFSYDVKMKEKGDIPEGYSVSREKKERFSLILESASTNQTSMYLCASRSYSGSSYEQYFGPGTRLTVT.

This clone was seen many times. The chain combines TRBV28 with TRBJ1-1; 7 bases match TRBD1. Germline CDR1 and CDR2: MDHEN and SYDVKM. V dropped 3 bases and J dropped 4; count of bases not matched to a gene: 5. The CDR3 spans 14 residues. CDR3: CASSLPGGVTEAFF. The CDR3 nucleotides read TGTGCCAGCAGTTTGCCAGGGGGAGTCACTGAAGCTTTCTTT.